This T cell receptor (beta chain) was captured by sequencing in a study of cytomegalovirus exposure and HLA in healthy donors. The primer mix had 60 Vbeta and 13 Jbeta primers. In the study's own analysis: An analysis that came later counted 80 million or so unique TCR beta chains, approximately 11 million shared. Clones were sequenced by immunoSEQ multiplex PCR, and TCRdb holds only the in-frame ones, with some missing. V, J and clone size are those of that table, while D and trimming were read from the DNA. The sample lists 140,000 to 150,000 clones; roughly 85% were seen once. A remark on this clone: Other DNA sequences in the sample encode the same CDR3.

Germline values: CDR1 SGHNT, CDR2 YYREEE (reference sequence). Germline trimming cut 2 bases from V and 0 bases from J; bases unmatched to any gene: 2. The length of the CDR3 is 15 residues. The V and J genes are TRBV5-4 and TRBJ2-3, with 8 bases that match TRBD2. Source material: PBMCs. The sequence derives from a woman aged 25 to 45 in good health and CMV-seronegative. The CDR3 loop reads CASSFSGASTDTQYF. The CDR3 bases are TGTGCCAGCAGCTTTAGCGGGGCCAGCACAGATACGCAGTATTTT.